This record covers a single T cell receptor beta chain. In germline, CDR1 is SEHNR, CDR2 FQNEAQ (reference sequence). The CDR3 has 11 residues. V trimming: 5 bases; J trimming: 13 bases; junction bases outside the gene matches: 4. The data were taken from a study of blood T cell repertoires in COVID-19. The repertoire was sequenced with immunoSEQ multiplex PCR; TCRdb's copy has only in-frame clones and lacks some. The sample has about 230,000 clones; 83% are singletons. The TCR originated in a woman in her thirties with COVID-19, enrolled during active disease. Sequencing was done on a sample of peripheral blood. The V call is TRBV7-9, the J call TRBJ1-4, with 7 positions matching TRBD1. CDR3 DNA sequence: TGTGCCAGCAGCGCGAGGGGGCTACTGTTTTTT. It yields the protein CASSARGLLFF.